The entry below describes one TCR beta chain. The data were obtained in a study of blood T cells in healthy people across ages. V dropped 1 base and J dropped 1 base, with 14 bases sitting between them. In germline, CDR1 is SGHNT, CDR2 YENEEA. The CDR3 totals 16 residues. Primed by a sample-barcoded 5' primer and a J-beta primer mix, a second PCR proceeded for about 7 to 12 cycles. TCRdb used MiXCR to reprocess the 5' RACE reads, holding one entry per CDR3 protein. The sample lists roughly 900,000 distinct CDR3 sequences, roughly 48% occurring once. Each donor's blood draw was 7.5 to 10 milliliters of peripheral blood. A minimum of 7 million PBMCs was isolated per sample.

V is TRBV11-3 and J is TRBJ2-7; D remains ambiguous. Sequencing was done on a sample of blood. The sequence was obtained from a man between 25 and 39 years old in good health. In DNA form, the CDR3 reads TGTGCCAGCAGCTTAGGCCGATCCACTCCTTCCTACGAGCAGTACTTC. This translates into CASSLGRSTPSYEQYF.